The present entry profiles one T cell receptor (beta chain) with its context. Its antigen is still unknown. Nothing much larger sits one base from this clone, and base qualities are not available. These data come from a study of blood T cell repertoires in COVID-19 (dated by TCRdb to about 2020). About the study as a whole: Samples from collaborators originated in the United States, Italy and Spain and spanned both the acute and convalescent phases of COVID-19. The material from the prospective study consisted of cDNA or gDNA derived from T cells, B-cell-depleted T cells, or PBMCs. Deeply sampled blood TCRbeta repertoires from subjects exposed to, actively infected with, or recovered from COVID-19 were included in the dataset. The repertoires were released in a freely available public database meant as a resource for research on the immune response to SARS-CoV-2. The samples were drawn from the first 160 participants of the ongoing ImmuneRACE study and from 1,254 subjects provided by 6 global collaborators. Sample metadata almost always included a de-identified subject ID, COVID-19 status, age in years and sex. Where available, HLA class I and class II types were taken from metadata supplied by the sample provider and were not determined by assay-based typing. General study outcomes and caveats: Clinical and demographic metadata were provided uncurated, with the amount varying by source and participant.

The immunoSEQ Assay, a bias-controlled multiplex PCR, was used to amplify TCRbeta CDR3 regions from genomic DNA. Regarding the original processing steps: The number of nucleated cells in each sample was estimated by amplification of reference gene primers within the assay. To quantify the absolute abundance of each unique TCRbeta CDR3 rearrangement, sequence reads were collapsed and filtered. For each sample, productive Simpson clonality was calculated as the square root of Simpson's diversity index across productive rearrangements. The immuneACCESS repertoire file appears here via TCRdb, limited to in-frame rearrangements. These files lack a portion of the clones; in checked studies, under half of the deficit traces to unresolved V genes, and the cause of the others is not known. The V and J calls and clone size come from that table; D and trimming were worked out from the DNA. Across this sample there are fewer than 200,000 clones, with 70% to 90% seen only once. Roughly 8% of the sample goes to the ten largest clones.

A second Seattle source provided samples from volunteer blood donors who had recovered from COVID-19. The collaborating institutions used their own protocols to collect whole blood in K2EDTA tubes. Collaborator samples were shipped for TCRbeta analysis as frozen whole blood, isolated PBMCs, or DNA extracted from either sample type. The clonotype comes from a man aged 35-49 years who had recovered from COVID-19. The sample taken for sequencing was peripheral blood.

The sequenced DNA is TGCAGCGTAACACGGACAACATTGAATGAGCAGTTCTTC. It translates as CSVTRTTLNEQFF. The chain links TRBV29-1 with TRBJ2-1; a tentative D match to TRBD1 spans 5 bases. Spanning cysteine to phenylalanine, the CDR3 consists of 13 amino acids. The DNA shown is the 39-base CDR3, in frame from base 1. Reading the germline V gene gives CDR1 SQVTM and CDR2 ANQGSEA. V gives up 6 bases and J gives up 7 bases, and the segment between their germline ends measures 16 bases.